This T cell receptor beta chain was found in a study of T cells expressing NK-cell markers. Whole-study context: Sorted CD3+CD56+NKG2C+, CD3+CD56+NKG2C- and CD3+CD56-NKG2C+ T-cell subsets were beta-chain profiled. One of eight sequenced donors was HCMV-seronegative; the other seven were seropositive.

Following a re-call of the 5' RACE reads, TCRdb has one entry per CDR3 protein and lacks DNA. The sample has about 370,000 distinct CDR3 sequences. The germline V gene encodes CDR1 MNHEY and CDR2 SVGAGI. CDR3 length: 14 amino acids. The receptor comes from a woman between 45 and 65 years old in good health. The sequenced sample was blood T cells: a sorted CD56 or NKG2C T cell subset, CD4+ or CD8+ T cells, or bulk PBMC T cells (not recorded which). This chain uses TRBV6-5 with TRBJ2-5; TCRdb selects TRBD1, and the lack of DNA leaves this call unchecked. This chain's CDR3 is CASSYRATGDTQYF.